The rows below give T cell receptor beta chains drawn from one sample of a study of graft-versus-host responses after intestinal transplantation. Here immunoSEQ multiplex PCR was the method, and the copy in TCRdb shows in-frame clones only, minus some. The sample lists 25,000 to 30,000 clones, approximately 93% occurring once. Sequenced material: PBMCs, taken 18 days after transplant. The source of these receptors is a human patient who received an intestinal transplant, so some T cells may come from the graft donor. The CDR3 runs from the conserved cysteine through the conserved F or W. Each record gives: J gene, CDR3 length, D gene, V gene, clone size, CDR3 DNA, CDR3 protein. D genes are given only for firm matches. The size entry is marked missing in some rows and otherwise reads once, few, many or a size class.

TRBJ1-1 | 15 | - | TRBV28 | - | TGTGCCAGCAGTTTTACGGGGGCGGCAAATATAGAAGCTTTCTTT | CASSFTGAANIEAFF
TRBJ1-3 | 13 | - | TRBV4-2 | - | TGTGCCAGCAGCCCCAGCCTCTGGAACACCATATATTTT | CASSPSLWNTIYF
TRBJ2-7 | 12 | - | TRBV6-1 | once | TGTGCCAGCAGTGAGTCTGGCAACGAGCAGTACTTC | CASSESGNEQYF
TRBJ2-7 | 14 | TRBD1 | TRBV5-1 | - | TGCGCCAGCAGCTTTGGAGAGGGGGCTCGGGAGCAGTACTTC | CASSFGEGAREQYF
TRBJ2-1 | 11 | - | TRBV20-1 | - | TGCAGTGCCAGAACTAGTGGCGAGCAGTTCTTC | CSARTSGEQFF
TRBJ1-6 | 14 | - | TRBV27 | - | TGTGCCAGCAGTTTAGAAGGGTTTAATTCACCCCTCCACTTT | CASSLEGFNSPLHF
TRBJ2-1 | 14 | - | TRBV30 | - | TGTGCCTGGAGTGCCGGAAGCTCCTACAATGAGCAGTTCTTC | CAWSAGSSYNEQFF
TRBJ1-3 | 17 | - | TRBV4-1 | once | TGCGCCAGCAGCCAAGAGGCCGGGGCAGGGGCTGGAAACACCATATATTTT | CASSQEAGAGAGNTIYF
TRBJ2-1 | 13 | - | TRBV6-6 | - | TGTGCCAGCAGTCCGGACTACAACAATGAGCAGTTCTTC | CASSPDYNNEQFF
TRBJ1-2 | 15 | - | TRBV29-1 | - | TGCAGCGTTTATCCCCTCCCGGCGACCTCCTATGGCTACACCTTC | CSVYPLPATSYGYTF
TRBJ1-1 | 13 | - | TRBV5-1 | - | TGCGCCAGCAGCTTGGGAGAGAACACTGAAGCTTTCTTT | CASSLGENTEAFF
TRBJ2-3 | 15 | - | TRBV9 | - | TGTGCCAGCAGCCCCCTAACCGACTTTTCAGATACGCAGTATTTT | CASSPLTDFSDTQYF
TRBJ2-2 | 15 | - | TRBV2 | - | TGTGCCAGCAGTGGCCGGGGGTCTGCTTCCGGGGAGCTGTTTTTT | CASSGRGSASGELFF
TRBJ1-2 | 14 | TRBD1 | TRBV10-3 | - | TGTGCCGTTCACCGGACAGGGGAAAACTATGGCTACACCTTC | CAVHRTGENYGYTF
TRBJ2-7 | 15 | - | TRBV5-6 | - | TGTGCCAGCAGCTTGAAGTTTGTGGGTCCCCACGAGCAGTACTTC | CASSLKFVGPHEQYF